This T cell receptor beta chain was sequenced for a study of response to subunit inactivated influenza vaccine. Study-wide results and caveats: There was a suggestion from the authors that each seasonal influenza vaccination recruits few new T cells.

TCRdb reanalysed the RT-PCR reads using MiXCR and keeps one entry per CDR3 protein. Of roughly 760,000 distinct CDR3 sequences in the sample, roughly 20% were seen once. Per the germline V gene, CDR1 is SGHTA and CDR2 is FQGNSA. The CDR3 totals 15 residues. Trimming stripped 6 bases from V and 2 bases from J, with 14 bases between. This clonotype was seen more than once but under ten times. As yet, its antigen is unknown. The chain couples TRBV7-2 to TRBJ2-1, with D possibly matching TRBD2 (6 bases). The TCR originated in a man aged 50 to 59 who received an inactivated influenza vaccine. The sample consisted of PBMCs from blood, taken around 5 days after vaccination. CDR3 coding DNA: TGTGCCAGCAGGCTTATTAGCGGAACCTACAATGAGCAGTTCTTC. Protein sequence: CASRLISGTYNEQFF. Looking up the rest from reference TRBV7-2 and TRBJ2-1 gives the full variable domain: GAGVSQSPSNKVTEKGKDVELRCDPISGHTALYWYRQSLGQGLEFLIYFQGNSAPDKSGLPSDRFSAERTGGSVSTLTIQRTQQEDSAVYLCASRLISGTYNEQFFGPGTRLTVL.